The T cell receptor beta chain described here comes from a study of T cells after yellow fever vaccination. TCR cDNA was made by 5'RACE template switching, adding a universal primer site and UMIs. TCRdb passed the 5' RACE reads through MiXCR, listing each CDR3 protein once. The sample lists more than 300,000 distinct CDR3 sequences, about 11% occurring once. The germline V gene has CDR1 SGDLS and CDR2 YYNGEE. V was trimmed by 2 bases and J by 4 bases, leaving 12 bases between them. This CDR3 has 14 amino acids. Study results and limitations: Abundant bulk-derived clonotypes could contaminate FACS-sorted repertoires.

Note on this clonotype: What it binds is not known.

This clonotype was sampled from a man younger than 35 who received the YFV17D yellow fever vaccine. The gene calls are TRBV9 and TRBJ1-2, with D possibly being TRBD1 (6 bases). The input for sequencing was CD4+ T cells sorted from PBMCs, taken 45 days after the yellow fever booster vaccination. Here the CDR3 DNA reads TGTGCCAGCAGCGTCCGGGACACCGTCTATGGCTACACCTTC. As protein: CASSVRDTVYGYTF.